Presented here are 26 T cell receptor beta chains from one specimen sequenced in a study of blood T cell repertoires in COVID-19. Assay used: immunoSEQ multiplex PCR; TCRdb lists only in-frame clones, some missing. The data hold approximately 68,000 clones, with under 90% observed a single time. Sequencing input: peripheral blood. All receptors come from a man in his 70s with active or convalescent COVID-19.

V usage is TRBV7-3 and J usage is TRBJ2-2; the match to TRBD2 covers 13 bases. The V gene's germline CDR1 is SGHTA and CDR2 FQGTGA. V dropped 3 bases and J dropped 4; count of bases not matched to a gene: 2. This CDR3 has 16 amino acids. The CDR3 nucleotides read TGTGCCAGCAGCTTGGGACTAGCGGGAAGCACCGGGGAGCTGTTTTTT. Its translation is CASSLGLAGSTGELFF.

This sequence joins TRBV11-1 and TRBJ2-1; D is possibly TRBD1 (5 bases). Germline V gene lookup returns CDR1 SGHAT and CDR2 FQDESV (reference sequence). CDR3 size: 15 residues. V lost 1 base, J lost 6 bases, and 13 bases lay in between. In DNA, the CDR3 is TGTGCCAGCAGCTTAGACCCCAGGGCTCCCAATGAGCAGTTCTTC. This gives the protein CASSLDPRAPNEQFF.

The rearrangement joins TRBV2 to TRBJ1-2; a weak D match, TRBD1 (5 bases). The germline gives CDR1 SNHLY, CDR2 FYNNEI. The CDR3 contains 14 residues. The germline V and J ends were trimmed by 3 bases and 4 bases, with 12 bases remaining between them. The CDR3 sequence is CASSDPREGYGYTF. In DNA form, the CDR3 reads TGTGCCAGCAGTGACCCCAGGGAAGGCTATGGCTACACCTTC. The full variable domain, with the rest looked up from reference TRBV2 and TRBJ1-2, is EPEVTQTPSHQVTQMGQEVILRCVPISNHLYFYWYRQILGQKVEFLVSFYNNEISEKSEIFDDQFSVERPDGSNFTLKIRSTKLEDSAMYFCASSDPREGYGYTFGSGTRLTVV.

Turning to this clone: The junction departs from the called germline gene at one end, perhaps through a read error. This chain links TRBV5-8 with TRBJ2-6; D perhaps matches TRBD1 (7 bases). Germline V CDR1 and CDR2: SGHTS, YDEGEE. The CDR3 is made up of 18 amino acids. The CDR3 DNA is TGTGCCAGCAGTTTGGAGGCAGGGGGGTCAACTGGGGCCAACGTCCTGACTTTC. This encodes CASSLEAGGSTGANVLTF.

V and J are TRBV28 and TRBJ1-4; a weak D match, TRBD1 (5 bases). Trimming removed 7 bases from V and 7 bases from J, with 16 bases in between. CDR1 and CDR2 from the germline V gene are MDHEN and SYDVKM. This CDR3 contains 14 residues. The CDR3 region has the DNA TGTGCCAGCATTCAAGGAGGGGTCCGTGAAAAACTGTTTTTT. Protein: CASIQGGVREKLFF. The full variable domain, rest sourced from reference TRBV28 and TRBJ1-4, is DVKVTQSSRYLVKRTGEKVFLECVQDMDHENMFWYRQDPGLGLRLIYFSYDVKMKEKGDIPEGYSVSREKKERFSLILESASTNQTSMYLCASIQGGVREKLFFGSGTQLSVL.

This clone was seen more than once but under ten times. This sequence joins TRBV5-8 and TRBJ1-5, with 9 bases matching TRBD1. Germline V lookup: CDR1 SGHTS, CDR2 YDEGEE. This CDR3 is 14 amino acids long. The trim removed 3 bases at V and 7 bases at J, leaving 5 bases unmatched. CDR3 DNA sequence: TGTGCCAGCAGCTCCGGGACAGGGCGACAGCCCCAGCATTTT. Amino acids: CASSSGTGRQPQHF. The whole variable domain, remainder taken from reference TRBV5-8 and TRBJ1-5, is EAGVTQSPTHLIKTRGQQATLRCSPISGHTSVYWYQQALGLGLQFLLWYDEGEERNRGNFPPRFSGRQFPNYSSELNVNALELEDSALYLCASSSGTGRQPQHFGDGTRLSIL.

V and J are TRBV6-1 and TRBJ1-5; D not certain. The CDR3 is 13 residues long. Trimming took 3 bases from V and 5 from J, leaving 8 bases between them. Germline V lookup: CDR1 MNHNS, CDR2 SASEGT. As DNA, the CDR3 is TGTGCCAGCAGTGAGCACAGAGATCAGCCCCAGCATTTT. Its protein is CASSEHRDQPQHF.

The rearrangement uses TRBV7-4 and TRBJ2-3, with TRBD1 matching over 7 bases. The CDR3 loop spans 14 amino acids. V gave up 1 base and J gave up 6 bases; unmatched junction bases: 4. The germline V gene has CDR1 SGHVT and CDR2 SQSDAQ. The CDR3 here is CASSLDRGADTQYF. As DNA, the CDR3 is TGTGCCAGCAGCTTAGACAGGGGTGCGGATACGCAGTATTTT. The full variable domain, completed using reference TRBV7-4 and TRBJ2-3, is GAGVSQSPRYKVAKRGRDVALRCDSISGHVTLYWYRQTLGQGSEVLTYSQSDAQRDKSGRPSGRFSAERPERSVSTLKIQRTEQGDSAVYLCASSLDRGADTQYFGPGTRLTVL.

The CDR3, as DNA: TGTGCCAGCAGCTCGCGGCAGGGTCCCGATGAAAAACTGTTTTTT. The encoded protein is CASSSRQGPDEKLFF. This chain joins TRBV9 and TRBJ1-4; TRBD1 is a possible D gene (5 bases). Germline CDR1 and CDR2: SGDLS and YYNGEE. V lost 4 bases, J lost 6 bases, and 16 bases lay in between. The CDR3 runs to 15 residues.

The rearrangement joins TRBV27 to TRBJ2-7; tentatively, D is TRBD2 (6 bases). The germline CDR1 and CDR2 sequences are MNHEY and SMNVEV (reference sequence). Trimming pared 0 bases from V and 4 bases from J, leaving 13 bases between. CDR3 length: 15 residues. The CDR3 sequence: CASSLSFGGNYEQYF. The CDR3 coding sequence is TGTGCCAGCAGTTTATCTTTCGGCGGGAATTACGAGCAGTACTTC.

The rearrangement joins TRBV9 to TRBJ1-2, with D possibly matching TRBD1 (6 bases). Trimming cost V 5 bases and J 4 bases, with 30 bases left between them. Germline V gene sequence: CDR1 SGDLS, CDR2 YYNGEE. This CDR3 has 19 residues. CDR3 in amino acids: CASSYTGTTLSARSYGYTF. In nucleotides, the CDR3 is TGTGCCAGCAGTTATACCGGGACAACTTTATCGGCAAGGTCCTATGGCTACACCTTC.

The chain uses TRBV6-6 and TRBJ2-7; 8 positions agree with TRBD2. CDR3 size: 18 residues. Unmatched junction bases numbered 17, after V lost 5 bases and J lost 2 bases. Germline V CDR1 and CDR2: MNHNY, SVGAGI (reference sequence). CDR3 sequence (DNA): TGTGCCAGCAGTCCCCGGAGGGATAGCGGGATAAAGGCCTACGAGCAGTACTTC. Its protein is CASSPRRDSGIKAYEQYF.

V and J are TRBV7-3 and TRBJ2-5, with 7 bases matching TRBD2. The V gene end was trimmed by 5 bases and the J gene end by 2 bases; junction bases not matched to a gene: 14. This CDR3 comprises 17 residues. The V gene's germline CDR1 is SGHTA and CDR2 FQGTGA. This chain's CDR3 is CASSPGLGIAGQETQYF. The DNA of the CDR3 is TGTGCCAGCAGCCCCGGCTTAGGGATAGCGGGTCAAGAGACCCAGTACTTC.

The gene calls are TRBV29-1 and TRBJ2-7; D possibly corresponds to TRBD1 (7 bases). The V gene lost 7 bases and the J gene lost 7 bases, with 14 bases spanning the gap. The CDR3 runs to 11 residues. Germline CDR1 and CDR2: SQVTM and ANQGSEA. CDR3 nucleotide sequence: TGCAGCGCAAAGGGGGCGGGAGAGCAGTACTTC. This sequence encodes CSAKGAGEQYF.

The CDR3, as DNA: TGCAGCGTTGAAGATCACTCGGGAGGGCAGTGGAACACTGAAGCTTTCTTT. Amino acid sequence: CSVEDHSGGQWNTEAFF. The chain has TRBV29-1 and TRBJ1-1, with D uncertain. Germline lookup yields CDR1 SQVTM and CDR2 ANQGSEA. V gave up 0 bases and J gave up 1 base, with 18 bases separating them. The CDR3 spans 17 residues.

The J gene is TRBJ1-1, the V gene TRBV29-1; 8 bases align to TRBD1. The V gene's germline CDR1 is SQVTM and CDR2 ANQGSEA. CDR3 size: 11 residues. V was pared by 5 bases and J by 5 bases, with 1 base of the junction left unmatched. The CDR3 spells CSVRQGTEAFF. The DNA of the CDR3 is TGCAGCGTTAGACAGGGGACTGAAGCTTTCTTT. Filled out from reference TRBV29-1 and TRBJ1-1, the complete variable domain reads SAVISQKPSRDICQRGTSLTIQCQVDSQVTMMFWYRQQPGQSLTLIATANQGSEATYESGFVIDKFPISRPNLTFSTLTVSNMSPEDSSIYLCSVRQGTEAFFGQGTRLTVV.

The sample holds one count of this clone. The chain employs TRBV3-1 (or the pseudogene TRBV3-2) and TRBJ2-7; TRBD2 agrees at 15 bases. CDR3 length: 17 amino acids. Germline assignment: CDR1 LGHDT and CDR2 YNNKEL (reference sequence). J gave up 4 bases and V 4 bases, and 8 bases lay outside the gene matches. CDR3 sequence: CASSRAGLAGGPYEQYF. DNA of the CDR3: TGTGCCAGCAGCCGGGCAGGACTAGCGGGAGGGCCGTACGAGCAGTACTTC.

The rearrangement links TRBV28 to TRBJ1-5; no reliable D call. The length of the CDR3 is 17 residues. Germline CDR1 MDHEN, CDR2 SYDVKM. V lost 5 bases to trimming and J lost 3 bases, with 20 bases between them. As DNA, the CDR3 is TGTGCCAGCAGTCTCCTCCCGGGGAATATATACAATCAGCCCCAGCATTTT. Translated, it gives CASSLLPGNIYNQPQHF.

This clone showed up just once. In DNA form, the CDR3 reads TGTGCCAGCCTCGGAGAAGATACGCAGTATTTT. As protein: CASLGEDTQYF. The V call is TRBV11-2, the J call TRBJ2-3; D is undetermined. Trimming removed 8 bases at V and 5 bases at J, with 8 bases between. Germline V gene sequence: CDR1 SGHAT, CDR2 FQNNGV. This CDR3 spans 11 amino acids.

The V call is TRBV5-1, the J call TRBJ1-6, with D uncertain. Germline loops: CDR1 SGHRS, CDR2 YFSETQ. Between the trimmed V and J ends, which lost 7 bases and 6 bases, there was a span of 11 bases. The CDR3 contains 13 residues. The DNA of the CDR3 is TGCGCCAGCTCCGGGGTTGGTAATTCACCCCTCCACTTT. Translation: CASSGVGNSPLHF.

The chain employs TRBV7-2 and TRBJ2-2, with 7 nucleotides matching TRBD2. The CDR3 totals 15 residues. Losses at the gene ends were 5 bases for V and 4 bases for J; bases not matched to a gene: 7. Germline V gives CDR1 SGHTA, CDR2 FQGNSA. The CDR3, as DNA: TGTGCCAGCAGCCTCACTAGCGCCACCACCGGGGAGCTGTTTTTT. Amino acid sequence: CASSLTSATTGELFF.

In this sample, this clone turned up once. V is TRBV18 and J is TRBJ1-5; D unclear. The CDR3 covers 13 residues. V lost 8 bases to trimming and J lost 5 bases, with 13 bases between them. Germline V gene sequence: CDR1 KGHSH, CDR2 LQKENI. Here the CDR3 reads CASSTGRDQPQHF. In DNA, the CDR3 is TGTGCCAGCAGTACGGGTCGGGATCAGCCCCAGCATTTT. Full variable domain (outside the CDR3, taken from reference TRBV18 and TRBJ1-5): NAGVMQNPRHLVRRRGQEARLRCSPMKGHSHVYWYRQLPEEGLKFMVYLQKENIIDESGMPKERFSAEFPKEGPSILRIQQVVRGDSAAYFCASSTGRDQPQHFGDGTRLSIL.

The CDR3 here is CASSQGRTSGVDNEQFF. The CDR3 nucleotides are TGTGCCAGCAGCCAAGGACGGACTAGCGGGGTGGACAATGAGCAGTTCTTC. This chain links TRBV3-1 (or the pseudogene TRBV3-2) with TRBJ2-1; TRBD2 agrees at 12 bases. V lost 1 base to trimming and J lost 5 bases; unmatched junction nucleotides: 6. CDR3 length: 17 residues. CDR1 LGHDT and CDR2 YNNKEL come from the germline V gene (reference sequence).

The chain carries TRBV4-1 and TRBJ1-4; the D is unclear. The CDR3 totals 16 residues. Germline CDR1 reads MGHRA; CDR2 reads YSYEKL. V gave up 1 base and J gave up 0 bases, with 9 bases separating them. This CDR3 is CASSQVFSPTNEKLFF. As DNA, the CDR3 is TGCGCCAGCAGCCAAGTATTCAGTCCAACTAATGAAAAACTGTTTTTT.

The V call is TRBV5-1, the J call TRBJ2-5; TRBD1 matches at 8 bases. Germline V gene sequence: CDR1 SGHRS, CDR2 YFSETQ. CDR3 length: 14 residues. With V trimmed by 1 base and J by 2 bases, 1 base remained unmatched. The CDR3 DNA follows: TGCGCCAGCAGCTTGTGGGACAGGCAAGAGACCCAGTACTTC. This codes for CASSLWDRQETQYF.

The rearrangement joins TRBV7-9 to TRBJ2-1; 10 bases align to TRBD1. Unmatched junction bases numbered 5, after V lost 7 bases and J lost 5 bases. The germline gives CDR1 SEHNR, CDR2 FQNEAQ (reference sequence). This CDR3 region has 14 residues. The CDR3 sequence: CASIPGQGNNEQFF. CDR3 bases: TGTGCCAGCATCCCGGGACAGGGGAACAATGAGCAGTTCTTC.